Listed below are T cell receptor beta chains from one sample, sequenced in a study of blood T cell repertoires in COVID-19. Generated by immunoSEQ multiplex PCR, the TCRdb table keeps only in-frame clones and is missing some. The table has around 100,000 clones, about 86% seen once. Sequencing was done on a sample of peripheral blood. The receptors stem from a human donor in a cohort sampled during active COVID-19. The CDR3 runs from the conserved cysteine through the conserved F or W. D genes are given only for firm matches. Size is stated for part of the rows, as once, few or many counts, or as a class when the clone is expanded.

CDR3 protein | CDR3 DNA | D gene | V gene | clone size | J gene
CASSQRDSGYTEAFF | TGTGCCAGCAGCCAAAGGGACAGCGGATACACTGAAGCTTTCTTT | TRBD1 | TRBV3-1/TRBV3-2 | - | TRBJ1-1
CASSEFAGQGAGYTF | TGTGCCAGCAGTGAATTCGCGGGGCAGGGGGCTGGCTACACCTTC | TRBD1 | TRBV25-1 | few | TRBJ1-2
CATQGGNTEAFF | TGTGCCACCCAGGGGGGGAACACTGAAGCTTTCTTT | TRBD1 | TRBV6-5 | - | TRBJ1-1
CASSFGSTTEAFF | TGTGCCAGCAGTTTCGGGAGTACCACTGAAGCTTTCTTT | - | TRBV7-9 | - | TRBJ1-1
CASSLETSGRGRYEQYF | TGTGCCAGCAGTTTAGAGACTAGCGGGAGGGGTCGGTACGAGCAGTACTTC | TRBD2 | TRBV28 | - | TRBJ2-7
CASSQMTDSYGYTF | TGTGCCAGCAGCCAAATGACTGACAGCTATGGCTACACCTTC | - | TRBV7-9 | - | TRBJ1-2
CAWSDGLAPTYEQYF | TGTGCCTGGAGTGATGGACTAGCGCCTACCTACGAGCAGTACTTC | TRBD2 | TRBV30 | - | TRBJ2-7
CVSSISGTMHSYEQYF | TGTGTCAGTAGTATATCCGGGACTATGCACTCCTACGAGCAGTACTTC | TRBD2 | TRBV19 | - | TRBJ2-7
CASSEGFGTSNGYTF | TGTGCCAGCAGCGAGGGTTTTGGGACATCCAATGGCTACACCTTC | - | TRBV9 | - | TRBJ1-2
CASSLSVSGNTIYF | TGTGCCAGCAGCTTATCAGTCTCTGGAAACACCATATATTTT | - | TRBV7-9 | once | TRBJ1-3
CATSRKYPVTDTQYF | TGTGCCACCAGCAGGAAATACCCAGTCACAGATACGCAGTATTTT | - | TRBV15 | - | TRBJ2-3
CASSLGTAFISYEQYF | TGTGCCAGCAGTCTCGGGACAGCCTTCATCTCCTACGAGCAGTACTTC | TRBD1 | TRBV2 | - | TRBJ2-7
CASSSGGTASYEQYF | TGTGCCAGCAGCTCCGGAGGGACAGCTTCCTACGAGCAGTACTTC | - | TRBV7-3 | - | TRBJ2-7
CASSKRLAGGIGELFF | TGTGCCAGTAGTAAGAGACTAGCGGGAGGCATCGGGGAGCTGTTTTTT | TRBD2 | TRBV19 | once | TRBJ2-2
CASSLSRYSNQPQHF | TGTGCCAGCAGTTTGTCGAGGTATAGCAATCAGCCCCAGCATTTT | - | TRBV6-5 | - | TRBJ1-5
CASSPQGRESQETQYF | TGTGCCAGCAGCCCCCAGGGGCGGGAGAGCCAAGAGACCCAGTACTTC | - | TRBV7-9 | once | TRBJ2-5
CASSILRNTEAFF | TGTGCCAGTAGTATATTGAGAAACACTGAAGCTTTCTTT | - | TRBV19 | - | TRBJ1-1
CASSGPDGGLAMARETQYF | TGTGCCAGCTCAGGCCCAGACGGGGGGCTCGCAATGGCGAGAGAGACCCAGTACTTC | - | TRBV18 | - | TRBJ2-5
CASSSGTGAGTDTQYF | TGTGCCAGCAGCTCGGGGACGGGAGCCGGCACAGATACGCAGTATTTT | - | TRBV7-3 | - | TRBJ2-3
CASSQGYGGHEQYF | TGTGCCAGCAGCCAAGGGTACGGGGGACACGAGCAGTACTTC | - | TRBV3-1/TRBV3-2 | - | TRBJ2-7
CASSPNREQFF | TGTGCCAGCAGCCCAAACAGAGAGCAGTTCTTC | - | TRBV11-2 | - | TRBJ2-1
CASSLGPGQGFPGYTF | TGTGCCAGCAGCTTAGGCCCGGGACAGGGGTTCCCTGGCTACACCTTC | TRBD1 | TRBV7-9 | - | TRBJ1-2
CATSRGRREAFF | TGTGCCACCAGCAGAGGCAGGCGTGAAGCTTTCTTT | - | TRBV15 | - | TRBJ1-1
CATTEGGYNEQFF | TGTGCCACCACCGAAGGAGGCTACAATGAGCAGTTCTTC | - | TRBV18 | - | TRBJ2-1
CASSLLAGSTDTQYF | TGTGCCAGCAGTTTGCTAGCGGGAAGCACAGATACGCAGTATTTT | TRBD2 | TRBV6-4 | - | TRBJ2-3
CASSFQGQGQYF | TGTGCCAGCAGCTTTCAGGGGCAAGGGCAGTACTTC | - | TRBV7-9 | few | TRBJ2-7